This entry lists 21 T cell receptor beta chains sequenced from one sample in a study of OX40 agonist ivuxolimab in advanced cancers. Measured with immunoSEQ multiplex PCR; TCRdb has only the in-frame clones, and not every one. The sample includes about 60,000 clones, 85% to 90% of them seen just once. This material consisted of CD4+ or CD8+ T cells sorted from blood, taken in a trial of the OX40 agonist ivuxolimab. All receptors derive from an adult with an advanced solid tumor such as melanoma, head and neck, liver or kidney cancer.

This chain connects TRBV27 to TRBJ2-2; 10 bases are a match to TRBD1. After removal of 4 bases from V and 6 bases from J, the junction contained 8 bases not matched to a gene. The V gene's germline CDR1 is MNHEY and CDR2 SMNVEV (reference sequence). This CDR3 is 16 amino acids long. The CDR3 here is CASSSSGQGIAGELFF. The CDR3 DNA sequence: TGTGCCAGCAGTTCGTCGGGACAGGGGATTGCCGGGGAGCTGTTTTTT.

The genes are TRBV15 and TRBJ1-1; D is perhaps TRBD1 (5 bases). Trimming pared 6 bases from V and 6 bases from J, leaving 17 bases between. This CDR3 has 14 amino acids. CDR1 is LNHNV and CDR2 is YYDKDF in the germline V gene (reference sequence). The CDR3 DNA sequence: TGTGCCACCAGGAATTTGACAGCTCTCGCTGAAGCTTTCTTT. Amino acids: CATRNLTALAEAFF.

The chain joins TRBV27 to TRBJ1-5, with TRBD1 identical over 7 bases. This CDR3 has 14 amino acids. The junction had 3 bases not matched to a gene; V was cut back by 5 bases and J by 2 bases. The germline V gene has CDR1 MNHEY and CDR2 SMNVEV (reference sequence). In nucleotides, the CDR3 is TGTGCCAGCAGTCCCGACAGGGGCAATCAGCCCCAGCATTTT. Translation: CASSPDRGNQPQHF.

This clone was seen a few times. The chain carries TRBV23-1 and TRBJ2-7; 8 positions agree with TRBD1. TRBV23-1 is identified as an open reading frame with a role that is uncertain. There are 12 residues in the CDR3. Trimming removed 4 bases from V and 5 bases from J; junction bases left unmatched: 1. The CDR3 DNA reads TGCGCCAGCAGTCGGACAGGGCACGAGCAGTACTTC. The encoded protein is CASSRTGHEQYF.

The rearrangement links TRBV7-3 to TRBJ1-1, with TRBD1 matching over 8 bases. After removal of 5 bases from V and 10 bases from J, the junction contained 12 bases not matched to a gene. The CDR3 contains 14 residues. Germline V lookup: CDR1 SGHTA, CDR2 FQGTGA. CDR3 bases: TGTGCCAGCAGCCTGGGACAGGCTACCATCGGAGCTTTCTTT. Translating it yields CASSLGQATIGAFF.

The chain carries TRBV29-1 and TRBJ1-4; no firm D call. CDR3 length equals 13 residues. The V gene's germline CDR1 is SQVTM and CDR2 ANQGSEA. Trimming removed 4 bases from V and 3 bases from J, with 9 bases in between. CDR3 residues: CSVVESPNEKLFF. In nucleotides, the CDR3 is TGCAGCGTTGTCGAAAGCCCTAATGAAAAACTGTTTTTT.

The chain combines TRBV5-5 with TRBJ1-1; the match to TRBD1 covers 7 bases. Germline V gene sequence: CDR1 SGHKS, CDR2 YYEKEE (reference sequence). With 2 bases clipped from V and 7 bases from J, the junction kept 11 bases outside the gene matches. This CDR3 spans 15 amino acids. DNA of the CDR3: TGTGCCAGCAGCTTCCCGACAGGGCCACCCCTTGAAGCTTTCTTT. Translating gives CASSFPTGPPLEAFF.

This clone was seen once. V and J are TRBV27 and TRBJ1-5; no firm D call. CDR1 and CDR2 (germline): MNHEY, SMNVEV (reference sequence). The V gene lost 5 bases and the J gene lost 4 bases, with 15 bases spanning the gap. There are 15 residues in the CDR3. This CDR3 is CASSPEGGWNQPQHF. The CDR3 bases are TGTGCCAGCAGTCCCGAGGGTGGGTGGAATCAGCCCCAGCATTTT.

Only a few counts were recorded for this clone. The chain uses TRBV2 and TRBJ2-1, with a weak D call TRBD2 (5 bases). Germline-derived CDR1 and CDR2 are SNHLY and FYNNEI. V lost 2 bases to trimming and J lost 5 bases, with 13 bases between them. This CDR3 spans 15 amino acids. Here the CDR3 DNA reads TGTGCCAGCAGTGAAACGGAACCGGGGAACAATGAGCAGTTCTTC. Translated: CASSETEPGNNEQFF.

This sequence joins TRBV6-5 and TRBJ2-7, with 10 bases that match TRBD1. The CDR3 sequence is 14 residues long. Looked up from germline, CDR1 is MNHEY and CDR2 is SVGAGI. With V trimmed by 6 bases and J by 3 bases, 5 bases remained unmatched. DNA of the CDR3: TGTGCCAGCAGACGGGGACAGGGGCTCTACGAGCAGTACTTC. Translating gives CASRRGQGLYEQYF.

The rearrangement links TRBV19 to TRBJ2-2, with D uncertain. CDR1 LNHDA and CDR2 SQIVND come from the germline V gene (reference sequence). The CDR3 has 14 residues. Trimming shortened V by 10 bases and J by 4 bases, and 16 bases separated the two germline ends. The CDR3 DNA is TGTGCCACTAGGCTCACCGCGTTCACCGGGGAGCTGTTTTTT. This codes for CATRLTAFTGELFF.

The genes are TRBV9 and TRBJ1-2; perhaps TRBD1 as D (6 bases). Germline V gives CDR1 SGDLS, CDR2 YYNGEE. Trimming took off 4 bases at V and 8 bases at J, with 21 bases between the two ends. The CDR3 spans 15 residues. CDR3 loop: CASSSENGRTAGYTF. The CDR3 DNA follows: TGTGCCAGCAGCTCTGAGAACGGCAGGACAGCCGGCTACACCTTC.

This chain joins TRBV7-2 and TRBJ2-1; D gene uncertain. V was pared by 2 bases and J by 2 bases, with 13 bases between. The CDR3 consists of 16 residues. Germline lookup yields CDR1 SGHTA and CDR2 FQGNSA. The CDR3 DNA follows: TGTGCCAGCAGCTTAAGTGGGGTTGGTGCCTACAATGAGCAGTTCTTC. It encodes CASSLSGVGAYNEQFF.

The gene calls are TRBV7-9 and TRBJ1-5; D remains unclear. Germline V gene data show CDR1 as SEHNR and CDR2 as FQNEAQ (reference sequence). V lost 5 bases to trimming and J lost 9 bases, with 14 bases between them. This CDR3 has 13 residues. The CDR3 region is CASSQTDRGPQHF. The CDR3 nucleotides read TGTGCCAGCAGCCAAACCGACCGTGGGCCCCAGCATTTT.

J is TRBJ2-1 and V is TRBV18; 10 bases line up with TRBD1. Germline V gives CDR1 KGHSH, CDR2 LQKENI. The CDR3 runs to 15 residues. With V trimmed by 6 bases and J by 4 bases, 6 bases remained unmatched. The CDR3 loop is CASSAGTGVYNEQFF. CDR3 nucleotide sequence: TGTGCCAGCTCGGCCGGGACAGGGGTGTACAATGAGCAGTTCTTC.

This sequence joins TRBV4-1 and TRBJ1-2; D remains unclear. Trimming took off 2 bases at V and 8 bases at J, with 15 bases between the two ends. This CDR3 is 14 amino acids long. CDR1 is MGHRA, CDR2 YSYEKL, per germline. The CDR3 nucleotides read TGCGCCAGCAGCCAACAGCCAGGCGTCGCGGGCTACACCTTC. Amino acids: CASSQQPGVAGYTF.

The chain links TRBV5-6 to TRBJ2-1; D is perhaps TRBD2 (6 bases). There are 16 residues in the CDR3. V shed 4 bases and J shed 4 bases, with 18 bases lying between them. Germline V gene lookup returns CDR1 SGHDT and CDR2 YYEEEE. CDR3 nucleotides: TGTGCCAGCAGCCTCGGGAGTAAGGGGAGGTACAATGAGCAGTTCTTC. Protein sequence: CASSLGSKGRYNEQFF.

The V gene is TRBV7-2, the J gene TRBJ2-1; D call uncertain. The V gene's germline CDR1 is SGHTA and CDR2 FQGNSA. The CDR3 totals 12 residues. Trimming removed 3 bases from V and 4 bases from J, with 4 bases in between. For the CDR3, the DNA is TGTGCCAGCAGCTTCCAATACAATGAGCAGTTCTTC. Translating gives CASSFQYNEQFF.

This chain uses TRBV27 with TRBJ2-7, with D perhaps TRBD2 (6 bases). Trimming pared 5 bases from V and 6 bases from J, leaving 20 bases between. This CDR3 contains 15 residues. In germline, CDR1 is MNHEY, CDR2 SMNVEV (reference sequence). CDR3 in amino acids: CASSPGDRTTGEQYF. The CDR3, as DNA: TGTGCCAGCAGTCCGGGGGATAGGACAACGGGCGAGCAGTACTTC.

The chain carries TRBV12-5 and TRBJ1-2; D is uncertain. The V and J ends lost 1 base and 8 bases respectively, with 14 bases between them. CDR1 is LGHNT and CDR2 is FRNRAP in the germline V gene. The CDR3 totals 14 residues. The CDR3 bases are TGTGCTAGTGGTTTGGGGTCCGAGGGTAGCGGCTACACCTTC. Translated: CASGLGSEGSGYTF.

V gene TRBV4-2 combines with J gene TRBJ1-5; D ambiguous. Germline V gene sequence: CDR1 LGHNA, CDR2 YNFKEQ. This CDR3 spans 15 amino acids. The V end was cut by 1 base, the J end by 3 bases, with 10 bases between. The CDR3 coding sequence is TGTGCCAGCAGCCAAGTTTTGGCAGACAATCAGCCCCAGCATTTT. Translating it yields CASSQVLADNQPQHF.